The 20 T cell receptor beta chains below all came from one sample that was sequenced in a study of blood T cell repertoires in COVID-19. The method was immunoSEQ multiplex PCR; TCRdb's version includes in-frame clones alone and lacks a portion of them. Among some 120,000 clones, roughly four fifths were seen once, and the ten largest hold 12%. Sequencing was done on a sample of peripheral blood. Every receptor here comes from a human donor in a cohort sampled during active COVID-19.

This chain uses TRBV2 with TRBJ2-7, with 8 bases matching TRBD2. The CDR3 loop spans 16 amino acids. Per the germline V gene, CDR1 is SNHLY and CDR2 is FYNNEI. With V trimmed by 2 bases and J by 3 bases, 9 bases remained unmatched. CDR3 DNA: TGTGCCAGCAGTGAACGGGCGGGGGGCCGCATCTACGAGCAGTACTTC. Its protein product is CASSERAGGRIYEQYF. Supplemented by reference TRBV2 and TRBJ2-7, the full variable domain reads EPEVTQTPSHQVTQMGQEVILRCVPISNHLYFYWYRQILGQKVEFLVSFYNNEISEKSEIFDDQFSVERPDGSNFTLKIRSTKLEDSAMYFCASSERAGGRIYEQYFGPGTRLTVT.

J is TRBJ1-1 and V is TRBV7-9, with D maybe TRBD1 (6 bases). This CDR3 has 15 amino acids. Germline assignment: CDR1 SEHNR and CDR2 FQNEAQ (reference sequence). Trimming pared 5 bases from V and 4 bases from J, leaving 17 bases between. CDR3 sequence: CASSEYGTPSTEAFF. The CDR3 coding sequence is TGTGCCAGCAGCGAATACGGGACACCGAGCACTGAAGCTTTCTTT.

The genes are TRBV7-2 and TRBJ1-5; D unclear. The germline V and J ends were trimmed by 2 bases and 6 bases, with 5 bases remaining between them. CDR1 is SGHTA and CDR2 is FQGNSA in the germline V gene. The CDR3 length is 12 residues. In nucleotides, the CDR3 is TGTGCCAGCAGCTTATTCGGTCAGCCCCAGCATTTT. It codes for CASSLFGQPQHF.

This clone was counted a single time. V gene TRBV10-3 combines with J gene TRBJ1-2, with D unclear. The germline CDR1 and CDR2 sequences are ENHRY and SYGVKD. V lost 6 bases and J lost 3, with 11 bases in between. The CDR3 contains 13 residues. CDR3 sequence (DNA): TGTGCCATCAGGGCGGAGGTAGACTATGGCTACACCTTC. Its protein product is CAIRAEVDYGYTF.

V is TRBV27 and J is TRBJ2-5, with TRBD1 matching over 7 bases. Germline assignment: CDR1 MNHEY and CDR2 SMNVEV (reference sequence). J lost 5 bases, V lost 2 bases, and 11 bases had no gene match. The CDR3 covers 16 residues. The CDR3 nucleotides read TGTGCCAGCAGTTTAAGGGACAGCGCAACGGGTGAGACCCAGTACTTC. Translated: CASSLRDSATGETQYF.

The chain is built from TRBV29-1 and TRBJ1-1; weak D call: TRBD1 (6 bases). The germline V and J ends were trimmed by 4 bases and 5 bases, with 17 bases remaining between them. The CDR3 extends over 14 amino acids. CDR1 is SQVTM and CDR2 is ANQGSEA in the germline V gene. The CDR3 DNA sequence: TGCAGCGTTGTGGGGACAAGATGGGAGACTGAAGCTTTCTTT. This gives the protein CSVVGTRWETEAFF.

The genes are TRBV28 and TRBJ2-7; D may be TRBD1 (7 bases). CDR1 is MDHEN and CDR2 is SYDVKM in the germline V gene. V lost 6 bases to trimming and J lost 2 bases, with 11 bases between them. CDR3 length: 13 amino acids. CDR3 sequence reads: CASSQGGTYEQYF. CDR3 sequence (DNA): TGTGCCAGCAGCCAGGGGGGAACCTACGAGCAGTACTTC.

As to this clone: The identical CDR3 is also encoded by other nucleotide sequences in the sample. The chain employs TRBV5-1 and TRBJ1-4; TRBD1 matches 7 bases. This CDR3 spans 15 amino acids. In germline, CDR1 is SGHRS, CDR2 YFSETQ. V shed 4 bases and J 0 bases; nucleotides not matched to a gene: 3. DNA of the CDR3: TGCGCCAGCAGCGTTACAGGGGCAACTAATGAAAAACTGTTTTTT. Encoded protein: CASSVTGATNEKLFF.

V usage is TRBV5-1 and J usage is TRBJ2-3, with 11 bases matching TRBD2. The germline gives CDR1 SGHRS, CDR2 YFSETQ. V dropped 0 bases and J dropped 5; count of bases not matched to a gene: 8. The CDR3 runs to 17 residues. In DNA, the CDR3 is TGCGCCAGCAGCTTGGTGGTAGCGGGGGGGCCGAGAGATACGCAGTATTTT. This codes for CASSLVVAGGPRDTQYF. Full variable domain (remainder filled in from reference TRBV5-1 and TRBJ2-3): KAGVTQTPRYLIKTRGQQVTLSCSPISGHRSVSWYQQTPGQGLQFLFEYFSETQRNKGNFPGRFSGRQFSNSRSEMNVSTLELGDSALYLCASSLVVAGGPRDTQYFGPGTRLTVL.

This clone was counted a few times. The J gene is TRBJ2-2, the V gene TRBV11-3; 7 nucleotides align to TRBD2. V lost 2 bases, J lost 1 base, and 4 bases stayed unmatched. The CDR3 extends over 16 amino acids. CDR1 is SGHNT, CDR2 YENEEA, per germline. CDR3 amino acids: CASSLYPGGNTGELFF. The CDR3 DNA is TGTGCCAGCAGCTTATACCCGGGGGGGAACACCGGGGAGCTGTTTTTT.

This chain joins TRBV7-9 and TRBJ2-2; D gene uncertain. Between the trimmed V and J ends, which lost 1 base and 4 bases, there was a span of 4 bases. Looked up from germline, CDR1 is SEHNR and CDR2 is FQNEAQ (reference sequence). This CDR3 contains 13 residues. CDR3: CASSLVSTGELFF. The CDR3 DNA reads as TGTGCCAGCAGCTTAGTCTCCACCGGGGAGCTGTTTTTT.

V usage is TRBV2 and J usage is TRBJ2-1; D gene uncertain. This CDR3 contains 11 residues. Per the germline V gene, CDR1 is SNHLY and CDR2 is FYNNEI. Trimming removed 10 bases from V and 9 bases from J, with 13 bases in between. CDR3 sequence reads: CATSVGLEQFF. The CDR3 nucleotides read TGTGCCACCTCGGTGGGCCTTGAGCAGTTCTTC.

The rearrangement links TRBV28 to TRBJ2-5; 10 nucleotides match TRBD2. With V trimmed by 5 bases and J by 1 base, 7 bases remained unmatched. The CDR3 sequence is 16 residues long. Germline CDR1 and CDR2: MDHEN and SYDVKM. The CDR3 DNA is TGTGCCAGCAGTCGGATACTAGCGGGGCTCCAAGAGACCCAGTACTTC. This sequence encodes CASSRILAGLQETQYF.

The chain employs TRBV2 and TRBJ1-2; 8 bases align to TRBD1. With 6 bases clipped from V and 8 bases from J, the junction kept 17 bases outside the gene matches. There are 16 residues in the CDR3. Germline values: CDR1 SNHLY, CDR2 FYNNEI. The DNA of the CDR3 is TGTGCCAGCAGGGAACGGACAGGGTCCCGTACCGAGGGCTACACCTTC. As protein: CASRERTGSRTEGYTF.

The V gene is TRBV7-2, the J gene TRBJ1-1, with a possible D match to TRBD1 (5 bases). Germline assignment: CDR1 SGHTA and CDR2 FQGNSA. V lost 3 bases to trimming and J lost 5 bases, with 7 bases between them. The CDR3 is 12 residues long. In nucleotides, the CDR3 is TGTGCCAGCAGCTTGACAGAGACTGAAGCTTTCTTT. Amino acids: CASSLTETEAFF.

The chain is built from TRBV19 and TRBJ2-2; D perhaps matches TRBD2 (7 bases). With 3 bases removed from V and 7 bases from J, the gap between germline ends came to 15 bases. The CDR3 consists of 15 residues. CDR1 LNHDA and CDR2 SQIVND come from the germline V gene (reference sequence). The CDR3 DNA follows: TGTGCCAGTAGTATGACGGCGGGGGCGGTCGGGGAGCTGTTTTTT. Amino acid sequence: CASSMTAGAVGELFF.

The chain joins TRBV7-8 to TRBJ1-1; no firm D call. This CDR3 spans 13 amino acids. V was shortened by 4 bases and J by 0 bases, with 6 bases between the two germline ends. Germline CDR1 SGHVS, CDR2 FQNEAQ. The CDR3 loop is CASSSSLNTEAFF. DNA of the CDR3: TGTGCCAGCAGCTCCAGTCTGAACACTGAAGCTTTCTTT.

The rearrangement links TRBV7-2 to TRBJ1-1; D is perhaps TRBD1 (5 bases). V lost 7 bases and J lost 5, with 17 bases in between. The CDR3 consists of 14 residues. CDR1 is SGHTA, CDR2 FQGNSA, per germline. The DNA for the CDR3 is TGTGCCAGCACTCGGGGAGGGGCAAAGACTGAAGCTTTCTTT. As protein: CASTRGGAKTEAFF.

The rearrangement uses TRBV10-1 and TRBJ2-5; TRBD1 matches at 10 bases. The CDR3 is 21 residues long. Germline V gives CDR1 WNHNN, CDR2 SYGVQD (reference sequence). After removal of 6 bases from V and 2 bases from J, the junction contained 24 bases not matched to a gene. CDR3 protein: CASRLPSLLAPDRGRQETQYF. The CDR3 nucleotides read TGCGCCAGCAGGTTACCATCCCTCCTCGCCCCGGACAGGGGGAGACAAGAGACCCAGTACTTC.

The chain is built from TRBV9 and TRBJ1-6; a possible D gene is TRBD1 (6 bases). Germline V gives CDR1 SGDLS, CDR2 YYNGEE. This CDR3 spans 15 amino acids. V was trimmed by 0 bases and J by 6 bases, leaving 10 bases between them. CDR3: CASSVEGRGNSPLHF. CDR3 in DNA: TGTGCCAGCAGCGTAGAGGGCAGGGGTAATTCACCCCTCCACTTT.